Detailed here is one T cell receptor beta chain. Libraries were prepared by immunoSEQ multiplex PCR; TCRdb keeps only in-frame clonotypes and omits some of them. The sample yields some 240,000 clones, approximately 89% seen once. The data stem from a study of blood T cell repertoires in COVID-19. Background on the study: Donors in the United States, Italy and Spain gave samples during acute or convalescent COVID-19.

The CDR3 extends over 12 amino acids. Trimming removed 7 bases at V and 2 bases at J, with 8 bases between. V usage is TRBV12-3 or TRBV12-4 and J usage is TRBJ1-2; D is possibly TRBD1 (5 bases). The material sequenced was peripheral blood. This receptor was obtained from a woman between 40 and 50 years old who had recovered from COVID-19. The CDR3 sequence is CASKRGNYGYTF. The CDR3 DNA follows: TGTGCCAGCAAACGGGGGAACTATGGCTACACCTTC.